Described below is a single T cell receptor (beta chain) sequence and its context. Assay used: immunoSEQ multiplex PCR; TCRdb lists only in-frame clones, some missing. The sample holds about 78,000 clones; less than 95% are singletons and the top ten take 1%. V trimming: 3 bases; J trimming: 5 bases; junction bases outside the gene matches: 9. The CDR3 loop spans 16 amino acids. The germline CDR1 and CDR2 sequences are SGHDT and YYEEEE. This entry is derived from a study of blood T cell repertoires in COVID-19. Across the whole study: T cells, B-cell-depleted T cells, or PBMCs provided the cDNA or gDNA that served as material.

This receptor was identified in a woman aged 45-65 years in a cohort sampled during active COVID-19. The chain uses TRBV5-6 and TRBJ2-3, with 10 bases that match TRBD1. Material for sequencing was peripheral blood. This chain's CDR3 is CASSSPGGTGVDTQYF. DNA for the CDR3: TGTGCCAGCAGCTCGCCTGGCGGGACAGGGGTAGATACGCAGTATTTT.